A selection of T cell receptor beta chains follows, all from one sample in a study of blood T cell repertoires in COVID-19. Here immunoSEQ multiplex PCR was the method, and the copy in TCRdb shows in-frame clones only, minus some. The data show about 250,000 clones, roughly 80% seen once. The material sequenced was peripheral blood. These receptors were obtained from an older man with acute or convalescent COVID-19. CDR3s include the opening cysteine and the closing phenylalanine or tryptophan. A D gene is named only where the DNA matches it firmly. Clone size appears in some rows only: once, few, many, or a class for an expanded clone.

J | length | V | size | D | CDR3 | DNA
TRBJ2-7 | 15 | TRBV5-6 | once | - | CASSLGRDYSYEQYF | TGTGCCAGCAGCTTGGGCAGGGATTACTCCTACGAGCAGTACTTC
TRBJ2-2 | 13 | TRBV27 | - | - | CASSFGFTGELFF | TGTGCCAGCAGTTTCGGGTTCACCGGGGAGCTGTTTTTT
TRBJ1-3 | 15 | TRBV30 | - | - | CAWSVPRESGNTIYF | TGTGCCTGGAGTGTACCCCGGGAATCTGGAAACACCATATATTTT
TRBJ1-1 | 13 | TRBV5-5 | once | - | CASNQIQNTEAFF | TGTGCCAGCAACCAGATACAGAACACTGAAGCTTTCTTT
TRBJ2-7 | 15 | TRBV2 | few | - | CASSGTVPTGTEQYF | TGTGCCAGCAGTGGGACAGTCCCCACCGGTACCGAGCAGTACTTC
TRBJ1-5 | 17 | TRBV4-1 | - | - | CASSQGGARGSNQPQHF | TGCGCCAGCAGCCAAGGAGGGGCAAGGGGGAGCAATCAGCCCCAGCATTTT
TRBJ2-3 | 15 | TRBV11-2 | - | - | CASSLAGTSTDTQYF | TGTGCCAGCAGCTTAGCGGGGACTAGCACAGATACGCAGTATTTT
TRBJ1-1 | 13 | TRBV7-9 | - | - | CASSRGRNTEAFF | TGTGCCAGCAGCCGAGGGAGGAACACTGAAGCTTTCTTT
TRBJ1-2 | 14 | TRBV5-6 | - | TRBD1 | CASSQGQKVYGYTF | TGTGCCAGCAGCCAGGGACAGAAGGTTTACGGCTACACCTTC
TRBJ1-2 | 14 | TRBV19 | - | - | CASRKIDRMDGYTF | TGTGCCAGTAGGAAAATCGACAGGATGGATGGCTACACCTTC
TRBJ1-5 | 16 | TRBV19 | - | - | CASSIRVKGLYQPQHF | TGTGCCAGTAGTATTAGAGTTAAGGGGTTGTATCAGCCCCAGCATTTT
TRBJ2-1 | 16 | TRBV11-2 | - | - | CASSLGGLSLFNEQFF | TGTGCCAGCAGCTTAGGCGGACTGTCCCTTTTCAATGAGCAGTTCTTC
TRBJ2-1 | 15 | TRBV18 | - | TRBD2 | CASSLGGSSYNEQFF | TGTGCCAGCTCACTCGGGGGGAGCTCCTACAATGAGCAGTTCTTC
TRBJ2-1 | 11 | TRBV12-3/TRBV12-4 | - | - | CASRAGNEQFF | TGTGCCAGCAGAGCCGGTAATGAGCAGTTCTTC
TRBJ2-7 | 15 | TRBV10-3 | once | TRBD1 | CAIRASGQGSYEQYF | TGTGCCATCAGGGCGAGCGGACAGGGCTCCTACGAGCAGTACTTC
TRBJ2-7 | 14 | TRBV7-9 | - | - | CASSPRGRPYEQYF | TGTGCCAGCAGCCCCCGGGGGAGACCTTACGAGCAGTACTTC
TRBJ2-3 | 16 | TRBV3-1/TRBV3-2 | - | TRBD1 | CASRPLDRVRTDTQYF | TGTGCCAGCAGACCCCTAGACAGGGTCCGCACAGATACGCAGTATTTT
TRBJ1-1 | 15 | TRBV5-1 | - | TRBD1 | CASSSGTGGNTEAFF | TGCGCCAGCAGCTCCGGGACAGGGGGCAACACTGAAGCTTTCTTT
TRBJ1-5 | 14 | TRBV28 | once | - | CASSQGRENQPQHF | TGTGCCAGCAGCCAAGGGCGGGAGAATCAGCCCCAGCATTTT
TRBJ2-1 | 16 | TRBV18 | - | TRBD2 | CASSPPMGGGYNEQFF | TGTGCCAGCTCACCACCGATGGGCGGGGGGTACAATGAGCAGTTCTTC
TRBJ2-7 | 15 | TRBV19 | - | TRBD1 | CASRQRTGSTYEQYF | TGTGCCAGTAGGCAAAGGACAGGGAGTACCTACGAGCAGTACTTC
TRBJ1-6 | 13 | TRBV12-3/TRBV12-4 | - | - | CASSGTPYSPLHF | TGTGCCAGCAGCGGGACTCCCTACTCACCCCTCCACTTT
TRBJ2-2 | 13 | TRBV6-1 | - | - | CASSEARSGELFF | TGTGCCAGCAGTGAAGCGCGGTCCGGGGAGCTGTTTTTT
TRBJ1-1 | 15 | TRBV11-3 | - | - | CAYLPGYLTNTEAFF | TGTGCTTACCTACCAGGGTACCTAACGAACACTGAAGCTTTCTTT
TRBJ2-1 | 17 | TRBV24-1 | - | TRBD1 | CATSDSVGTVRGNEQFF | TGTGCCACCAGTGATTCAGTCGGGACAGTTAGGGGGAATGAGCAGTTCTTC
TRBJ2-7 | 13 | TRBV7-2 | - | - | CASSLDSVGEQYF | TGTGCCAGCAGCTTGGACAGCGTGGGCGAGCAGTACTTC
TRBJ1-5 | 14 | TRBV5-5 | - | - | CASSLGGPNQPQHF | TGTGCCAGCAGCTTGGGGGGGCCGAATCAGCCCCAGCATTTT
TRBJ2-7 | 15 | TRBV6-6 | once | - | CASTKQGGGSYEQYF | TGTGCCAGCACTAAACAGGGGGGGGGTTCCTACGAGCAGTACTTC
TRBJ1-2 | 14 | TRBV28 | - | - | CASSATGRYYGYTF | TGTGCCAGCAGTGCCACCGGGAGATACTATGGCTACACCTTC
TRBJ1-6 | 13 | TRBV29-1 | - | TRBD1 | CSAGTGGNSPLHF | TGCAGCGCCGGGACAGGGGGCAATTCACCCCTCCACTTT
TRBJ2-6 | 16 | TRBV18 | - | - | CASSPPPRDGANVLTF | TGTGCCAGCTCACCCCCTCCGAGGGATGGGGCCAACGTCCTGACTTTC
TRBJ1-4 | 15 | TRBV6-5 | - | - | CASSYGSGNNEKLFF | TGTGCCAGCAGTTACGGGTCGGGGAACAATGAAAAACTGTTTTTT
TRBJ1-2 | 14 | TRBV19 | - | - | CASSADTPKRGYTF | TGTGCCAGTAGTGCGGACACACCTAAAAGGGGCTACACCTTC
TRBJ2-1 | 17 | TRBV4-1 | - | TRBD2 | CASSQDWRLAGRYEQFF | TGCGCCAGCAGCCAGGACTGGAGACTAGCGGGAAGATATGAGCAGTTCTTC
TRBJ2-2 | 13 | TRBV29-1 | - | - | CSGLGVDTGELFF | TGCAGCGGATTAGGGGTAGACACCGGGGAGCTGTTTTTT
TRBJ2-2 | 16 | TRBV19 | - | TRBD2 | CASTSGRAYGAGELFF | TGTGCCAGTACTAGCGGGAGAGCGTACGGGGCCGGGGAGCTGTTTTTT
TRBJ1-4 | 14 | TRBV14 | - | - | CASSQDSNGYARIF | TGTGCCAGCAGCCAAGATAGTAACGGGTACGCTAGGATTTTT
TRBJ1-5 | 15 | TRBV9 | - | - | CASSLDTNSNQPQHF | TGTGCCAGCAGCCTGGACACGAATAGCAATCAGCCCCAGCATTTT
TRBJ1-1 | 14 | TRBV27 | - | TRBD1 | CASSFGQGASEAFF | TGTGCCAGCAGTTTCGGACAGGGGGCCTCTGAAGCTTTCTTT
TRBJ2-7 | 15 | TRBV27 | few | - | CASRAWTASSYEQYF | TGTGCCAGCAGAGCGTGGACAGCTAGCTCCTACGAGCAGTACTTC
TRBJ2-7 | 14 | TRBV27 | once | TRBD2 | CASSTSGASYEQYF | TGTGCCAGCAGTACAAGCGGGGCCTCCTACGAGCAGTACTTC
TRBJ1-5 | 15 | TRBV19 | - | - | CASSISSQHNQPQHF | TGTGCCAGTAGTATCTCTTCACAGCACAATCAGCCCCAGCATTTT
TRBJ1-4 | 13 | TRBV2 | few | - | CASRTGFNEKLFF | TGTGCCAGCAGGACAGGATTTAATGAAAAACTGTTTTTT
TRBJ1-2 | 13 | TRBV30 | - | TRBD1 | CACQIGGYYGYTF | TGTGCCTGCCAGATAGGGGGCTACTATGGCTACACCTTC
TRBJ2-7 | 19 | TRBV2 | - | TRBD2 | CASSDREGLAGGRSYEQYF | TGTGCCAGCAGTGACCGAGAAGGACTAGCGGGGGGCCGCTCCTACGAGCAGTACTTC
TRBJ2-3 | 15 | TRBV9 | - | - | CASSVGRGSTDTQYF | TGTGCCAGCAGCGTAGGGCGGGGTAGCACAGATACGCAGTATTTT
TRBJ1-6 | 13 | TRBV19 | - | - | CASSMTGYSPLHF | TGTGCCAGTAGTATGACAGGTTATTCACCCCTCCACTTT
TRBJ2-1 | 16 | TRBV5-1 | - | - | CASSLAGGGAHNEQFF | TGCGCCAGCAGCTTGGCAGGAGGGGGGGCTCACAATGAGCAGTTCTTC
TRBJ1-5 | 15 | TRBV7-2 | - | TRBD1 | CASSPDRGHYQPQHF | TGTGCCAGCAGCCCCGACAGGGGGCACTATCAGCCCCAGCATTTT
TRBJ1-5 | 16 | TRBV18 | - | - | CASSPPGSEGNQPQHF | TGTGCCAGCTCACCACCAGGGAGCGAGGGCAATCAGCCCCAGCATTTT